Below, one TCR beta chain is given with its context. Its antigen is undetermined. The record originates from a study of cytomegalovirus exposure and HLA in healthy donors. Whole-study findings and limits: It was shown in a later analysis that HLA-associated TCR beta chains were more clonally expanded than other, equally common chains. A missense variant in DCLRE1C was later tied to TCR beta V- and J-gene trimming.

The CDR3 spans 13 residues. Germline assignment: CDR1 SGHNT and CDR2 YYREEE (reference sequence). Deletions cut 4 bases from V and 10 bases from J, with 15 bases between. The PCR used 60 Vbeta and 13 Jbeta primers. Method: immunoSEQ multiplex PCR; TCRdb's copy keeps in-frame clones and lacks some. The repertoire holds approximately 190,000 clones, with more than 75% as singletons. What was sequenced was PBMCs. The clonotype comes from a woman in her late teens or twenties in good health and CMV-seronegative. This chain connects TRBV5-4 to TRBJ2-1; a possible D gene is TRBD1 (6 bases). CDR3 coding DNA: TGTGCCAGCAGCCCTTGGGACACCCGCGAGCAGTTCTTC. This codes for CASSPWDTREQFF.